The rows below give T cell receptor beta chains drawn from one sample of a study of early T cells in non-severe SARS-CoV-2 infection. TCRdb reanalysed the 5' RACE reads using MiXCR and keeps one entry per CDR3 protein. The table records about 64,000 distinct CDR3 sequences, around 10% of them present only once. The sequenced sample was whole blood, obtained at baseline. These receptors were obtained from an adult who was a healthcare worker with PCR-confirmed SARS-CoV-2 infection or an uninfected control (not recorded which). Both conserved end residues are part of each CDR3. D genes are given only for firm matches. Size tells how often a clone was seen (once, few, many) or the class of an expanded clone, and some rows leave it out.

TRBJ1-1	TRBV12-3/TRBV12-4	-	few	CASSFNQNTEAFF	TGTGCCAGCAGTTTTAACCAGAACACTGAAGCTTTCTTT
TRBJ2-7	TRBV4-3	-	-	CASSQEHRSTYEQYF	TGCGCCAGCAGCCAAGAGCACAGGAGCACCTACGAGCAGTACTTC
TRBJ2-5	TRBV19	-	-	CASTPSSTGPKTQYF	TGTGCCAGTACCCCATCCTCTACGGGACCCAAGACCCAGTACTTC
TRBJ2-3	TRBV30	TRBD2	few	CAWRASGGPPSTDTQYF	TGTGCCTGGAGGGCAAGCGGGGGGCCCCCTAGCACAGATACGCAGTATTTT
TRBJ1-2	TRBV10-2	TRBD1	-	CASRKTGGPRNYGYTF	TGCGCCAGCAGGAAGACAGGGGGCCCAAGGAACTATGGCTACACCTTC
TRBJ1-5	TRBV3-1	-	-	CASSQGPNQPQHF	TGTGCCAGCAGCCAGGGCCCCAATCAGCCCCAGCATTTT
TRBJ1-5	TRBV6-1	-	few	CASSVAGEFNQPQHF	TGTGCCAGCAGTGTAGCCGGGGAGTTCAATCAGCCCCAGCATTTT
TRBJ2-5	TRBV30	-	few	CAWSVGTTLGKETQYF	TGTGCCTGGAGTGTAGGGACGACCCTTGGTAAAGAGACCCAGTACTTC
TRBJ2-7	TRBV3-1	TRBD2	few	CASSAGTSGGAYEQYF	TGTGCCAGCAGCGCAGGGACTAGCGGGGGGGCCTACGAGCAGTACTTC
TRBJ1-2	TRBV9	-	-	CASSQKSYGYTF	TGTGCCAGCAGCCAGAAGAGCTATGGCTACACCTTC
TRBJ1-2	TRBV20-1	-	few	CSAVGGDYGYTF	TGCAGTGCTGTCGGGGGAGACTATGGCTACACCTTC
TRBJ2-1	TRBV10-3	TRBD2	-	CAISGRGLAGNEQFF	TGTGCCATCAGTGGACGGGGACTAGCGGGTAATGAGCAGTTCTTC
TRBJ1-1	TRBV7-8	-	few	CASSPDTLRAFF	TGTGCCAGCAGCCCAGACACCCTTAGAGCTTTCTTT
TRBJ2-7	TRBV27	-	few	CASRRHDAYEQYF	TGTGCCAGCCGTCGACACGATGCCTACGAGCAGTACTTC
TRBJ2-2	TRBV7-9	TRBD2	-	CASSLGLAGSLNTGELFF	TGTGCCAGCAGCCTCGGACTAGCGGGGTCCCTGAACACCGGGGAGCTGTTTTTT
TRBJ1-5	TRBV12-3/TRBV12-4	-	few	CASSRRGLRQPQHF	TGTGCCAGCAGCAGACGGGGGCTACGTCAGCCCCAGCATTTT
TRBJ1-2	TRBV4-3	-	-	CASSQGTANYGYTF	TGCGCCAGCAGCCAAGGGACGGCTAACTATGGCTACACCTTC